This is a list of T cell receptor beta chains from one sample in a study of CD8 T cells in ankylosing spondylitis. TCRdb fed the 5' RACE reads into MiXCR, producing one record per CDR3 protein. The sample shows some 200,000 distinct CDR3 sequences, around a quarter of them seen only once. Sequencing was carried out using blood, either unsorted or a sorted T cell fraction (not recorded which). These receptors all come from a male donor with ankylosing spondylitis or in good health (not recorded which). Both conserved end residues are part of each CDR3. Fields, in order: V gene, D gene, CDR3 protein. A D gene is named only where the DNA matches it firmly.

TRBV27 TRBD1 CASSLWGQGANEQFF
TRBV2 NA CASSEVRGGKNIQYF
TRBV7-2 NA CASSLVLEGEQYF
TRBV6-5 NA CASSSTGSGNQPQHF
TRBV15 NA CATSREGTGRGETQYF
TRBV7-6 NA CASSASARAGTEAFF
TRBV5-1 TRBD2 CASSGLAGKNTGELFF
TRBV20-1 TRBD2 CSARRPSGSYEQYF
TRBV29-1 TRBD2 CSVGGLAGRQETQYF
TRBV6-5 TRBD1 CASSYRTPGQGAGTGELFF
TRBV5-1 NA CASSLEGFPSGNTIYF
TRBV18 TRBD2 CASSPGLASRDTQYF
TRBV24-1 TRBD1 CATSDSGDRGRPTNTGELFF
TRBV11-2 NA CASSLLRGGSTDTQYF
TRBV5-1 NA CASSLEVSMNTEAFF
TRBV12-3/TRBV12-4 TRBD1 CASRGGGPNSNSPLHF
TRBV12-3/TRBV12-4 TRBD1 CASSSQDRGSETQYF
TRBV6-1 NA CASMALESSHNEQFF
TRBV27 NA CASSLPGAHEQYF
TRBV29-1 NA CSVEAGVGDEQYF
TRBV29-1 TRBD2 CSVGGGAGPYEQYF
TRBV20-1 TRBD2 CSAVLAGGPSTDTQYF
TRBV6-5 TRBD2 CASSYGSSGPYEQYF
TRBV20-1 TRBD1 CSARDTRTGMFGNTIYF
TRBV18 NA CASSPEAGSISYEQYF
TRBV5-1 TRBD1 CASSMTGINTGELFF
TRBV20-1 NA CSARDLRDGSFYGYTF
TRBV10-3 NA CAISEQSYNTEAFF
TRBV10-3 TRBD1 CAISPGTGIANTGELFF
TRBV6-1 NA CASWGGNTDTQYF
TRBV6-5 NA CASSYSRDTYEQYF
TRBV20-1 TRBD2 CSASVASGRTEQFF
TRBV5-1 NA CASSLGDVRTGELFF
TRBV6-2/TRBV6-3 NA CASSYSGRRGEGTSTDTQYF
TRBV29-1 NA CSVEDRTFLNTDTQYF
TRBV5-1 NA CASSLTGNPADEQFF
TRBV12-3/TRBV12-4 NA CASSGIGPGNTIYF
TRBV6-5 TRBD2 CASSYSGGGTSNNEQFF
TRBV12-3/TRBV12-4 NA CASSFGQPLRETQYF
TRBV2 NA CASTKSDYQETQYF
TRBV29-1 NA CSVVEARGRSHEQYF
TRBV10-3 NA CAISDLQGGEKLFF
TRBV29-1 NA CSVTGRAGADTQYF
TRBV11-2 TRBD2 CASSSGLAEDNEQFF
TRBV20-1 NA CSARSWVAKNIQYF